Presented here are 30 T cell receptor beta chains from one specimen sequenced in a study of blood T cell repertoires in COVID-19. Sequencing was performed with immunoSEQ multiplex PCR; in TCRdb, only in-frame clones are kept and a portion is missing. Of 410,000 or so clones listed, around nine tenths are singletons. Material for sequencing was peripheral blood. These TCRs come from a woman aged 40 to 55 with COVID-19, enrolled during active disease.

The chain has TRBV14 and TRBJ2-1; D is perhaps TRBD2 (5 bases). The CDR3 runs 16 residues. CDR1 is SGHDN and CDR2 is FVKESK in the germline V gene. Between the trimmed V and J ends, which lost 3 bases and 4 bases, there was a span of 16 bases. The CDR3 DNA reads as TGTGCCAGCAGCCACCTCGGAGGCCTGGATTACAATGAGCAGTTCTTC. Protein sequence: CASSHLGGLDYNEQFF.

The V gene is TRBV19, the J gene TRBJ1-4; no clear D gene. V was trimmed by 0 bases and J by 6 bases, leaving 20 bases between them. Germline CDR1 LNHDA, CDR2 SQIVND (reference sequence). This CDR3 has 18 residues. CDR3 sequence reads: CASSIDPVQVNRYEKLFF. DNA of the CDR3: TGTGCCAGTAGTATAGATCCAGTTCAGGTGAATCGTTATGAAAAACTGTTTTTT.

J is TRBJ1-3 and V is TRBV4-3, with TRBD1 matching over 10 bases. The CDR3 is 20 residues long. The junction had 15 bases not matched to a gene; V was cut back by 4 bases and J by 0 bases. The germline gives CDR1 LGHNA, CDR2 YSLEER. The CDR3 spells CASSRLTSRDRGFSGNTIYF. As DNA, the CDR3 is TGCGCCAGCAGCCGACTTACGTCCCGGGACAGGGGATTCTCTGGAAACACCATATATTTT.

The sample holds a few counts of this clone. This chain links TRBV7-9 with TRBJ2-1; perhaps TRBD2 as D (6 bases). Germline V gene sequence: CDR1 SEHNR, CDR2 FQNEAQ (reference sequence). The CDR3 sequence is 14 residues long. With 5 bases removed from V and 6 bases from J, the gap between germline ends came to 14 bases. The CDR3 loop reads CASSDRLGANEQFF. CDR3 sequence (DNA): TGTGCCAGCAGCGACAGACTAGGGGCCAATGAGCAGTTCTTC.

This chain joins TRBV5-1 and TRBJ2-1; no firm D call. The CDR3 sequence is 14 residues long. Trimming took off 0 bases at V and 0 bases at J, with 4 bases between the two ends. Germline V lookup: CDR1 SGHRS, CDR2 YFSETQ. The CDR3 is CASSLGGSYNEQFF. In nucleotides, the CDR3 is TGCGCCAGCAGCTTGGGCGGCTCCTACAATGAGCAGTTCTTC.

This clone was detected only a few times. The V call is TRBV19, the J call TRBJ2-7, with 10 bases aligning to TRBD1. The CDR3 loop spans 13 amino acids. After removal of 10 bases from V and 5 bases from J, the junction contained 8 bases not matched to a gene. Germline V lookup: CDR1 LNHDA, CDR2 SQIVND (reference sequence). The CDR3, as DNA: TGTGCCACCTCCGGGACAGGGGTACACGAGCAGTACTTC. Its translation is CATSGTGVHEQYF.

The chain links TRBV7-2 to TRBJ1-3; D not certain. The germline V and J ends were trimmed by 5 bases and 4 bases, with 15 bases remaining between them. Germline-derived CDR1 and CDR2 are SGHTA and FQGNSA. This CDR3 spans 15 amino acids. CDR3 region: CASSPQPLAGNTIYF. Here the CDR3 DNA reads TGTGCCAGCAGCCCCCAGCCGCTAGCGGGAAACACCATATATTTT.

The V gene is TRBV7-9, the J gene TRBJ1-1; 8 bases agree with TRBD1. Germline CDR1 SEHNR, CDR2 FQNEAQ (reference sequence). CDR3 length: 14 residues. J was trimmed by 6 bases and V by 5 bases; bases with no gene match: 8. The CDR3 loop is CASSLPPGGPEAFF. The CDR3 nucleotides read TGTGCCAGCAGCCTTCCGCCAGGGGGCCCTGAAGCTTTCTTT.

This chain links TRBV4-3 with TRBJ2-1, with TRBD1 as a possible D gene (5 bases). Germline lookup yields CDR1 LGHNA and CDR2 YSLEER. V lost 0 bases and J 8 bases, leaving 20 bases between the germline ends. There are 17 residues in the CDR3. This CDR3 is CASSQEQAGLRSDEQFF. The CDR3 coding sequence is TGCGCCAGCAGCCAAGAACAGGCAGGTCTAAGGAGCGATGAGCAGTTCTTC.

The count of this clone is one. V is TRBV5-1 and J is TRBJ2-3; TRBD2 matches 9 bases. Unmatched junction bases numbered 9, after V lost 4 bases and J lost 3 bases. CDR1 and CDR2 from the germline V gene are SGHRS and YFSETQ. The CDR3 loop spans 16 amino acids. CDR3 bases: TGCGCCAGCAGCCCAGGACTAGCGCTGGAAACAGATACGCAGTATTTT. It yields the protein CASSPGLALETDTQYF.

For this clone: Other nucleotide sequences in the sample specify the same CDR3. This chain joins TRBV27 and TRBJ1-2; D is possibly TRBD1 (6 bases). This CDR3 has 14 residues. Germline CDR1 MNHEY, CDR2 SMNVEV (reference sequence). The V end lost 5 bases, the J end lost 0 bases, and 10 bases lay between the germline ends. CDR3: CASSPRQANYGYTF. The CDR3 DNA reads TGTGCCAGCAGTCCACGACAGGCTAACTATGGCTACACCTTC.

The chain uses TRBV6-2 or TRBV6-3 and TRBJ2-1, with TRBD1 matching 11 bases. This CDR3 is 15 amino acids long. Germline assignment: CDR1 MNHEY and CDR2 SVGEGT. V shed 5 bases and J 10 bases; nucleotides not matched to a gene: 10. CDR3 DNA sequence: TGTGCCAGCAGTCCAAGGACAGGGGGCAGAAAGGAGCAGTTCTTC. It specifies CASSPRTGGRKEQFF.

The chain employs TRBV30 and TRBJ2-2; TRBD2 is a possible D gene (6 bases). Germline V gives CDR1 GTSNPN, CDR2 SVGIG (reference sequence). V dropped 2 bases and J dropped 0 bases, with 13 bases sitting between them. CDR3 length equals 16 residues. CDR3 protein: CAWSPSGLSNTGELFF. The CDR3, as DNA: TGTGCCTGGAGTCCGTCGGGACTCTCGAACACCGGGGAGCTGTTTTTT.

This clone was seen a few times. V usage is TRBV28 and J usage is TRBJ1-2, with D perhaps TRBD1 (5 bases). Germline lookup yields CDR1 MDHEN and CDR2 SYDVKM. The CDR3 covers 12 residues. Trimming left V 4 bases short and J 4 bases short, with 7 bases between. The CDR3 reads CASSSDIYGYTF. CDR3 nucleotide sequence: TGTGCCAGCAGTTCGGACATCTATGGCTACACCTTC.

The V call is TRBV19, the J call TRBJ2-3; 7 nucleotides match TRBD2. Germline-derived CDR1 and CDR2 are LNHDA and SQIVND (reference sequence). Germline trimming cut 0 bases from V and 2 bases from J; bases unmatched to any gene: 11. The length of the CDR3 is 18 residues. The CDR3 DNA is TGTGCCAGTAGTATAGATCTGGCTAGCGGAACATACACAGATACGCAGTATTTT. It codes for CASSIDLASGTYTDTQYF.

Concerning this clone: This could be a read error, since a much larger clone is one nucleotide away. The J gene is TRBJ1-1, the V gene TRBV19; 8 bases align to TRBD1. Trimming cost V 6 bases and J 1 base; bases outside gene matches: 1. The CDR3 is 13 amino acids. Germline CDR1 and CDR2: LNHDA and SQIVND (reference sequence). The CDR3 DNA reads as TGTGCCAGTAGCGACAGGGGGAACACTGAAGCTTTCTTT. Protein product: CASSDRGNTEAFF.

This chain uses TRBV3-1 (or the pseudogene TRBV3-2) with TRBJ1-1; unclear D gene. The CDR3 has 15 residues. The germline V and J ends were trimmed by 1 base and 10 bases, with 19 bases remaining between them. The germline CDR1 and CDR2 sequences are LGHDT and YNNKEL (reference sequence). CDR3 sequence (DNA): TGTGCCAGCAGCCAAGGTTACTCACGCGGTTTTGTAGCTTTCTTT. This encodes CASSQGYSRGFVAFF.

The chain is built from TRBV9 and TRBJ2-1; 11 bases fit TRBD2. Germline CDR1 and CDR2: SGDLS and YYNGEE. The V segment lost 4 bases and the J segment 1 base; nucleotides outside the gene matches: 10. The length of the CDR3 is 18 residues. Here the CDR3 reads CASSKRGSGRESYNEQFF. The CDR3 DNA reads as TGTGCCAGCAGCAAGCGGGGTAGCGGGAGGGAGTCCTACAATGAGCAGTTCTTC.

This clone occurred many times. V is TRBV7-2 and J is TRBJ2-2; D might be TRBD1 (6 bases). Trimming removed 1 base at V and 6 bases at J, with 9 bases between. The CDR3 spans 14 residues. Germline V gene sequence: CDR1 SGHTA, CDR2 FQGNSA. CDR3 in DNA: TGTGCCAGCAGCTTAGTCTGGACAGCCGGGGAGCTGTTTTTT. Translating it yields CASSLVWTAGELFF.

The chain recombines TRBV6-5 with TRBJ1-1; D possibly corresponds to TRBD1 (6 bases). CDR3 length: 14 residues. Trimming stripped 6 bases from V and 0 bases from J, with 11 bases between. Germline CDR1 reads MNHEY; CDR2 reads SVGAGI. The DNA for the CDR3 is TGTGCCAGCAGGAAAACAGGGCTGAACACTGAAGCTTTCTTT. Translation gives CASRKTGLNTEAFF.

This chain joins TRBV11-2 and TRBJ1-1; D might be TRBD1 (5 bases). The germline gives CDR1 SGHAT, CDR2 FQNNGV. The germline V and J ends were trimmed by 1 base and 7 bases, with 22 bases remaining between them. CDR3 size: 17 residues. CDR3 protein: CASSLGRVRERNFEAFF. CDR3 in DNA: TGTGCCAGCAGCTTAGGGAGGGTCAGGGAGAGGAACTTTGAAGCTTTCTTT.

CDR3 DNA: TGTGCCAGCAGTTTACAGGGGGTCGGTTCACCCCTCCACTTT. This encodes CASSLQGVGSPLHF. This chain uses TRBV5-5 with TRBJ1-6; 8 nucleotides agree with TRBD1. V was pared by 5 bases and J by 9 bases, with 7 bases of the junction left unmatched. The CDR3 totals 14 residues. Germline CDR1 is SGHKS and CDR2 is YYEKEE (reference sequence).

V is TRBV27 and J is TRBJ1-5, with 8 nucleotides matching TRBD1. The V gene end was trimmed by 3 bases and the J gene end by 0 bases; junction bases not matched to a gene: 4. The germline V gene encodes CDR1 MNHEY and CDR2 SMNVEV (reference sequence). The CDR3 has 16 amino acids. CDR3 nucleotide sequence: TGTGCCAGCAGTTTTACAGGGGGTTATAGCAATCAGCCCCAGCATTTT. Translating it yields CASSFTGGYSNQPQHF.

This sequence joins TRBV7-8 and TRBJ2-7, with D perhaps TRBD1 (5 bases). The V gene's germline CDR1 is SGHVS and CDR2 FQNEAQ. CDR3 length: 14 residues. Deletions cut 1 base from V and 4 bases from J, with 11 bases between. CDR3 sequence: CASSLDRLRYEQYF. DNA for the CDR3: TGTGCCAGCAGCTTAGACAGGTTAAGGTACGAGCAGTACTTC.

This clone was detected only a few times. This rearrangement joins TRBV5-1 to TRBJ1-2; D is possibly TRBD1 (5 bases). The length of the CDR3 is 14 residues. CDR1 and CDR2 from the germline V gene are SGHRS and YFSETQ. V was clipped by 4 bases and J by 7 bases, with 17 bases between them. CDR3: CASSRDSLEVGYTF. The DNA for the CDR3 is TGCGCCAGCAGCCGGGACTCCTTGGAGGTTGGCTACACCTTC.

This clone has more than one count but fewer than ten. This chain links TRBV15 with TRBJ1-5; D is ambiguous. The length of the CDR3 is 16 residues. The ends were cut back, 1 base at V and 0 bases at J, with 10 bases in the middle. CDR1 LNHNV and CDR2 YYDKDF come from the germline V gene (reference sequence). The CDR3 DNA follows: TGTGCCACCAGCAGAGGTCGTAGAAATAGCAATCAGCCCCAGCATTTT. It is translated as CATSRGRRNSNQPQHF.

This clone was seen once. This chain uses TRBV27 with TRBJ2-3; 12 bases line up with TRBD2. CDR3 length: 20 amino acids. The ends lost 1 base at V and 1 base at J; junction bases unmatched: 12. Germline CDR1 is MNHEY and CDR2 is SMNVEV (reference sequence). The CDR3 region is CASSLFFLAGGTSGTDTQYF. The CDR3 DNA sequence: TGTGCCAGCAGTTTATTCTTTCTAGCGGGGGGGACATCTGGCACAGATACGCAGTATTTT.

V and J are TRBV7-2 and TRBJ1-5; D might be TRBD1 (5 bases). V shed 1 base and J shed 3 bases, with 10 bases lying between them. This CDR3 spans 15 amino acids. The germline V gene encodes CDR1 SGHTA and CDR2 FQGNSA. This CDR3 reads CASSLGSGFNQPQHF. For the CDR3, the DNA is TGTGCCAGCAGCTTAGGGTCAGGGTTCAATCAGCCCCAGCATTTT.

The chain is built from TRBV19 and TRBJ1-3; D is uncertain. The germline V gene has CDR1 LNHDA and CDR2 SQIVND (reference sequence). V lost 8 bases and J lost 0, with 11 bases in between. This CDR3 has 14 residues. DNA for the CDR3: TGTGCCAGTGGAAAAGGGAGCTCTGGAAACACCATATATTTT. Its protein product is CASGKGSSGNTIYF.

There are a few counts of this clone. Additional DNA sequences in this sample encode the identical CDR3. The CDR3 sequence is CASSPDRGRNEKLFF. The CDR3 DNA follows: TGTGCCAGCAGCCCTGACAGGGGGCGTAATGAAAAACTGTTTTTT. V gene TRBV5-4 combines with J gene TRBJ1-4; TRBD1 matches at 10 bases. The ends lost 4 bases at V and 4 bases at J; junction bases unmatched: 4. The germline CDR1 and CDR2 sequences are SGHNT and YYREEE (reference sequence). The CDR3 loop spans 15 amino acids.